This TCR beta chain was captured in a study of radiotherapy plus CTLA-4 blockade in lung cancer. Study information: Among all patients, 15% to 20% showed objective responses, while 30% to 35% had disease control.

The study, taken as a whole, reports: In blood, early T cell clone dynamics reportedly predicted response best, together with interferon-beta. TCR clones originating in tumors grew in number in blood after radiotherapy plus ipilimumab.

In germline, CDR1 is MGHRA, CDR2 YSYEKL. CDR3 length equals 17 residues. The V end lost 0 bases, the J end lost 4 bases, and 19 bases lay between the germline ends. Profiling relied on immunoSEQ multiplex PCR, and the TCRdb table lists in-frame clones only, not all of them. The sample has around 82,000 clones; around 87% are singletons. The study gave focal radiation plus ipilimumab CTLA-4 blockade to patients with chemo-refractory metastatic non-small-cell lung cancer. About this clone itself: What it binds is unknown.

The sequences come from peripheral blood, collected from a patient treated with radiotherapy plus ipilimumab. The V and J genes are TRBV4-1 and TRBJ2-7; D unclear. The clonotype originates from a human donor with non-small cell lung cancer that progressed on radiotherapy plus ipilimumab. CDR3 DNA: TGCGCCAGCAGCCAAGATTGGAAGGTTCAGTGGGCTTACGAGCAGTACTTC. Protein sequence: CASSQDWKVQWAYEQYF.